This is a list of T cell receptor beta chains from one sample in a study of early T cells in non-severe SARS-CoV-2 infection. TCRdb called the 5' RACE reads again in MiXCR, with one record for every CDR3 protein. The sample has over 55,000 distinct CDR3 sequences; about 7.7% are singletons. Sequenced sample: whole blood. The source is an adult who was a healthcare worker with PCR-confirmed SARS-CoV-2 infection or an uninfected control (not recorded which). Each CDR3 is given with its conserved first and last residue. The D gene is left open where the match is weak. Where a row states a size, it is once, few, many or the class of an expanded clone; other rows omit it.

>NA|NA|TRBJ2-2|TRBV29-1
CSVEGKLAGELFF
TGCAGCGTTGAAGGGAAGCTAGCCGGGGAGCTGTTTTTT
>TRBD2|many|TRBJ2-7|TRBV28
CASSSTSGGSYEQYF
TGTGCCAGCAGCTCCACCAGCGGGGGCTCCTACGAGCAGTACTTC
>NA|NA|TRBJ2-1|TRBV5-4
CASSLDTSYNEQFF
TGTGCCAGCAGCTTGGACACCTCTTACAATGAGCAGTTCTTC
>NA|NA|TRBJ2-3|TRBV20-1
CSASPPGFSTDTQYF
TGCAGTGCTAGTCCCCCCGGCTTTAGCACAGATACGCAGTATTTT
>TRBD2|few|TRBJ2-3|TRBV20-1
CSAPPRGGTDTQYF
TGCAGTGCCCCGCCCCGGGGGGGGACAGATACGCAGTATTTT
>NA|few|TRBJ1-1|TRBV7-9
CASSLGGSTEAFF
TGTGCCAGCAGCTTAGGGGGAAGTACTGAAGCTTTCTTT
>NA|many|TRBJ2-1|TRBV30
CAWSGGSAASSSYNEQFF
TGTGCCTGGAGTGGGGGATCGGCGGCCTCAAGCTCCTACAATGAGCAGTTCTTC
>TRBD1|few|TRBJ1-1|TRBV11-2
CASSMGQGTEPFF
TGTGCCAGCAGCATGGGACAGGGGACTGAACCTTTCTTT
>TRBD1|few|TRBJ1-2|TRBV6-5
CASSQQGGGYTF
TGTGCCAGCAGTCAACAGGGGGGTGGCTACACCTTC
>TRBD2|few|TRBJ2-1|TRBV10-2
CASSEPSGGRELKNEQFF
TGCGCCAGCAGTGAGCCGTCCGGCGGGCGGGAGTTAAAGAATGAGCAGTTCTTC
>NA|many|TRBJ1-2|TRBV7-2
CASSRQVDLYGYTF
TGTGCCAGCAGCCGACAGGTGGACCTTTATGGCTACACCTTC
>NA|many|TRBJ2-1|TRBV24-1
CATSDPRRLNNEQFF
TGTGCCACCAGTGATCCGCGTCGGTTAAACAATGAGCAGTTCTTC
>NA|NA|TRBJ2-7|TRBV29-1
CSPRPQDYEQYF
TGCAGCCCACGACCACAGGACTACGAGCAGTACTTC
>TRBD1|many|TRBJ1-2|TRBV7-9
CASSLVTGVPGYTF
TGTGCCAGCAGCTTGGTTACAGGGGTCCCTGGCTACACCTTC
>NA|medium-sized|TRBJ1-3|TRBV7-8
CASSPYRVVSGNTIYF
TGTGCCAGCAGCCCCTACAGGGTCGTCTCTGGAAACACCATATATTTT
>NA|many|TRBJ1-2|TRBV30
CAWSVPPRNYGYTF
TGTGCCTGGAGTGTACCACCAAGGAACTATGGCTACACCTTC
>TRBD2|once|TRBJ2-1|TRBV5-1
CASSTGLAGGHNEQFF
TGCGCCAGCAGCACCGGACTAGCGGGAGGGCACAATGAGCAGTTCTTC
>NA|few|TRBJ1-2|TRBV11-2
CASSLRRQGPGGTF
TGTGCCAGCAGCCTCCGGCGGCAGGGGCCTGGAGGAACCTTC
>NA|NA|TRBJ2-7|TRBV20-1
CSARDLRSPYEQYF
TGCAGTGCTAGAGATTTAAGATCCCCCTACGAGCAGTACTTC
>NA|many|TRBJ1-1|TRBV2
CASTGRGANTEAFF
TGTGCCAGCACCGGGAGAGGGGCGAACACTGAAGCTTTCTTT
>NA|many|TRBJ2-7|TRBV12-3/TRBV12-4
CASSSGTPTGEQYF
TGTGCCAGCAGTTCCGGGACCCCAACGGGGGAGCAGTACTTC
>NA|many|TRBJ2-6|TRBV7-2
CASSLGGAGANVLTF
TGTGCCAGCAGCTTAGGGGGAGCCGGGGCCAACGTCCTGACTTTC